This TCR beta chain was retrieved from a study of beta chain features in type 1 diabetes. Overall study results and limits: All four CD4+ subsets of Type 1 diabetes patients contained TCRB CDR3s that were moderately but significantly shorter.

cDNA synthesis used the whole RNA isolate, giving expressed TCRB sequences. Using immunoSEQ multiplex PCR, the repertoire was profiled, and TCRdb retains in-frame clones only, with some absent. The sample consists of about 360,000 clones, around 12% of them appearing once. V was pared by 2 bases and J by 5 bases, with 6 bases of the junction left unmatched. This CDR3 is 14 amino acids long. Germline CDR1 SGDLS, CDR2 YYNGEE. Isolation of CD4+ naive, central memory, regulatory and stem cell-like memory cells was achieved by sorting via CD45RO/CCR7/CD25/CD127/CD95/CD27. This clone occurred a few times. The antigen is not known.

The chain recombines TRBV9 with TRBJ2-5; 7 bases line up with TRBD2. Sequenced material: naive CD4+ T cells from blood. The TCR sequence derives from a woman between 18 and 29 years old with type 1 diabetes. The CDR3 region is CASSVHGGRETQYF. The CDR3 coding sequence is TGTGCCAGCAGCGTGCACGGGGGGAGGGAGACCCAGTACTTC. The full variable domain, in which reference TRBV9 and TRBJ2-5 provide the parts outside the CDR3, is DSGVTQTPKHLITATGQRVTLRCSPRSGDLSVYWYQQSLDQGLQFLIQYYNGEERAKGNILERFSAQQFPDLHSELNLSSLELGDSALYFCASSVHGGRETQYFGPGTRLLVL.